The clone carrying this T cell receptor (beta chain) is a singleton in its sample. Its specificity is unknown. This entry is derived from a study of post-analysis software for immune sequencing data. Whole-study results and caveats: Comparison of patients with controls showed a handful of TRBV segments more frequent in patients, TRBV5-6, TRBV5-1 and TRBV20-1 among them. Patients with multiple sclerosis recorded significantly lower normalized Chao1 diversity than controls, the study found.

The CDR3 is 10 residues long. V was trimmed by 8 bases and J by 5 bases, leaving 6 bases between them. Germline assignment: CDR1 MNHEY and CDR2 SVGEGT. The TCR beta cDNA libraries contained unique molecular identifiers. One entry per CDR3 protein results from TCRdb running MiXCR on the PCR reads. The sample shows hundreds of thousands of distinct CDR3 sequences, 30% of them seen only once. The sequence came from a girl between 5 and 17 years old with multiple sclerosis. V is TRBV6-2 or TRBV6-3 and J is TRBJ2-5, with D unresolved. Input material: blood. CDR3 residues: CASGPETQYF. The DNA of the CDR3 is TGTGCCAGCGGTCCGGAGACCCAGTACTTC.